This T cell receptor beta chain was found in a study of blood T cells in healthy people across ages. Losses at the gene ends were 3 bases for V and 4 bases for J; bases not matched to a gene: 12. CDR1 is SGHKS, CDR2 YYEKEE, per germline (reference sequence). The CDR3 covers 16 residues. PCR was performed a second time for about 7 to 12 cycles using a sample-barcoded 5' primer and a J-beta primer mix. TCRdb used MiXCR to reprocess the 5' RACE reads, holding one entry per CDR3 protein. Of approximately 780,000 distinct CDR3 sequences listed, roughly 26% are singletons. These data were also filed under a second study, of T cells of mothers and their children.

The clonotype was recovered from a boy aged 5-17 years in good health. The chain employs TRBV5-5 and TRBJ1-2; 7 bases fit TRBD1. Sequenced material: blood. The CDR3 is CASSSPRQGGSYGYTF. In DNA, the CDR3 is TGTGCCAGCAGCTCCCCGCGACAGGGAGGTAGCTATGGCTACACCTTC.